These 30 T cell receptor beta chains were all obtained from the same sample, sequenced in a study of blood T cells in healthy people across ages. It was with a sample-barcoded 5' primer and a J-beta primer mix that a second PCR of about 6 to 11 cycles was run. One entry per CDR3 protein, called by TCRdb with MiXCR from the 5' RACE reads. In the table there are 1,100,000 or so distinct CDR3 sequences, 35% to 55% of which are singletons. Material: blood. These receptors were collected from a woman in her fifties or sixties in good health.

As regards this clonotype: An end of the junction does not agree with germline; a read error may underlie this. V usage is TRBV6-5 and J usage is TRBJ2-1; weak D call: TRBD2 (5 bases). TRBJ2-7 matches the DNA end more closely, so the J call is doubtful. Germline CDR1 and CDR2: MNHEY and SVGAGI. This CDR3 is built from 14 residues. The CDR3 nucleotides are TGTGTCAGCAAAGTCGAGCGGTCCTACAATGAGCAGTACTTC. Amino acid sequence: CVSKVERSYNEQYF.

The V and J genes are TRBV5-1 and TRBJ2-2; 7 nucleotides line up with TRBD1. The CDR3 has 16 amino acids. Germline V gene sequence: CDR1 SGHRS, CDR2 YFSETQ. The ends lost 4 bases at V and 2 bases at J; junction bases unmatched: 8. The CDR3 region has the DNA TGCGCCAGCAGCAGGACCGGGACAGCCAACACCGGGGAGCTGTTTTTT. Translation: CASSRTGTANTGELFF.

The rearrangement links TRBV20-1 to TRBJ2-1, with a weak D call TRBD2 (6 bases). V was trimmed by 4 bases and J by 1 base, leaving 14 bases between them. The CDR3 is 15 residues long. Germline CDR1 DFQATT, CDR2 SNEGSKA (reference sequence). The CDR3 region has the DNA TGCAGTGCTATGGGGCTAGCGAAATCCTACAATGAGCAGTTCTTC. Translating gives CSAMGLAKSYNEQFF.

The rearrangement links TRBV12-5 to TRBJ2-3, with D maybe TRBD2 (5 bases). Germline V CDR1 and CDR2: LGHNT, FRNRAP. The length of the CDR3 is 13 residues. V lost 6 bases, J lost 3 bases, and 10 bases lay in between. The CDR3, as DNA: TGTGCTAGTGGATCGGGATTTACAGATACGCAGTATTTT. As protein: CASGSGFTDTQYF. Full variable domain (rest looked up from reference TRBV12-5 and TRBJ2-3): DARVTQTPRHKVTEMGQEVTMRCQPILGHNTVFWYRQTMMQGLELLAYFRNRAPLDDSGMPKDRFSAEMPDATLATLKIQPSEPRDSAVYFCASGSGFTDTQYFGPGTRLTVL.

CDR3 coding DNA: TGTGCCACCAGTGATTTCGGGACTAGCGGGACTTACAATGAGCAGTTCTTC. Amino acid sequence: CATSDFGTSGTYNEQFF. J is TRBJ2-1 and V is TRBV24-1, with TRBD2 matching 13 bases. The CDR3 length is 17 residues. The germline gives CDR1 KGHDR, CDR2 SFDVKD. With 1 base clipped from V and 4 bases from J, the junction kept 3 bases outside the gene matches.

This clonotype appeared a few times. V and J are TRBV20-1 and TRBJ2-3; perhaps TRBD2 as D (6 bases). With 3 bases removed from V and 1 base from J, the gap between germline ends came to 14 bases. CDR1 is DFQATT and CDR2 is SNEGSKA in the germline V gene (reference sequence). CDR3 length equals 15 residues. The CDR3 DNA sequence: TGCAGTGCTAGTACTGGCGGGGTCGGCACAGATACGCAGTATTTT. Translating it yields CSASTGGVGTDTQYF.

V gene TRBV3-1 combines with J gene TRBJ1-2; 7 nucleotides agree with TRBD1. From germline, CDR1 is LGHDT and CDR2 YNNKEL (reference sequence). The CDR3 length is 16 residues. V trimming: 1 base; J trimming: 5 bases; junction bases outside the gene matches: 10. CDR3 coding DNA: TGTGCCAGCAGCCAAGTAAAGGTCAGGGGGTCTTATGGCTACACCTTC. Encoded protein: CASSQVKVRGSYGYTF. The complete variable domain, with remaining parts taken from reference TRBV3-1 and TRBJ1-2, reads DTAVSQTPKYLVTQMGNDKSIKCEQNLGHDTMYWYKQDSKKFLKIMFSYNNKELIINETVPNRFSPKSPDKAHLNLHINSLELGDSAVYFCASSQVKVRGSYGYTFGSGTRLTVV.

The chain carries TRBV27 and TRBJ1-6; 9 bases agree with TRBD1. V shed 7 bases, J shed 9 bases, and the junction held 4 bases outside the gene matches. The germline gives CDR1 MNHEY, CDR2 SMNVEV (reference sequence). The length of the CDR3 is 13 residues. The CDR3 sequence is CASNRDRVSPLHF. The CDR3 DNA reads as TGTGCCAGCAACCGGGACAGGGTTTCACCCCTCCACTTT.

The V call is TRBV20-1, the J call TRBJ2-7, with 7 bases matching TRBD1. The J call may be in error: the DNA end matches TRBJ2-4 better. The CDR3 sequence is 16 residues long. From germline, CDR1 is DFQATT and CDR2 SNEGSKA (reference sequence). The DNA of the CDR3 is TGCAGTGCTCCTTCCACAGGGGTAGGGAGCAAAAACATTCAGTACTTC. It codes for CSAPSTGVGSKNIQYF.

The V call is TRBV3-1, the J call TRBJ1-5; 8 bases align to TRBD1. The CDR3 has 13 residues. The junction had 10 bases not matched to a gene; V was cut back by 11 bases and J by 7 bases. Germline V gene lookup returns CDR1 LGHDT and CDR2 YNNKEL (reference sequence). The CDR3: CASTGGAGQPQHF. In DNA, the CDR3 is TGTGCCTCAACAGGGGGGGCTGGGCAGCCCCAGCATTTT.

This clonotype was seen just once. The rearrangement uses TRBV4-3 and TRBJ2-1; D may correspond to TRBD1 or TRBD2 (7 bases each). The CDR3 runs to 14 residues. Germline CDR1 LGHNA, CDR2 YSLEER. Between the trimmed V and J ends, which lost 4 bases and 6 bases, there was a span of 13 bases. CDR3 bases: TGCGCCAGCAGCCCCGACAGGGAGGGCAATGAGCAGTTCTTC. The encoded protein is CASSPDREGNEQFF.

This clonotype was picked up a small number of times. This sequence joins TRBV4-1 and TRBJ2-1, with 13 nucleotides matching TRBD2. Germline CDR1 reads MGHRA; CDR2 reads YSYEKL. V lost 3 bases, J lost 6 bases, and 2 bases stayed unmatched. This CDR3 is 15 amino acids long. The CDR3 is CASSHTSGRGNEQFF. CDR3 bases: TGCGCCAGCAGCCACACTAGCGGGAGGGGCAATGAGCAGTTCTTC.

The V and J genes are TRBV20-1 and TRBJ2-1; D gene unclear. V lost 3 bases to trimming and J lost 6 bases, with 12 bases between them. The CDR3 spans 13 residues. Germline-derived CDR1 and CDR2 are DFQATT and SNEGSKA (reference sequence). CDR3 DNA sequence: TGCAGTGCTAGTGAGGAGATTGGCAATGAGCAGTTCTTC. Translation gives CSASEEIGNEQFF.

The chain is built from TRBV7-2 and TRBJ2-1; 14 bases match TRBD2. This CDR3 is 16 amino acids long. The V and J ends lost 3 bases and 7 bases, in that order; junction bases with no gene match: 5. CDR1 SGHTA and CDR2 FQGNSA come from the germline V gene. As DNA, the CDR3 is TGTGCCAGCAGCTTTGCGGGGACTAGCGGGAGAAATGAGCAGTTCTTC. Translating it yields CASSFAGTSGRNEQFF.

This clonotype turned up a few times. The CDR3 loop is CASSLDGVAYNEQFF. DNA of the CDR3: TGTGCCAGCAGCTTAGATGGGGTAGCCTACAATGAGCAGTTCTTC. This sequence joins TRBV11-2 and TRBJ2-1; D gene unclear. The ends were cut back, 0 bases at V and 2 bases at J, with 8 bases in the middle. The V gene's germline CDR1 is SGHAT and CDR2 FQNNGV. CDR3 length: 15 amino acids.

This chain uses TRBV10-3 with TRBJ2-1; TRBD1 matches 11 bases. Looked up from germline, CDR1 is ENHRY and CDR2 is SYGVKD. V was clipped by 6 bases and J by 6 bases; unmatched bases: 4. The CDR3 length is 14 residues. The CDR3 reads CAISGQGAFNEQFF. The CDR3, as DNA: TGTGCCATCAGCGGACAGGGGGCGTTCAATGAGCAGTTCTTC.

This chain joins TRBV4-1 and TRBJ1-2; D is possibly TRBD1 (6 bases). V was shortened by 1 base and J by 2 bases, with 14 bases between the two germline ends. CDR1 is MGHRA, CDR2 YSYEKL, per germline. The CDR3 is 16 residues long. CDR3 in DNA: TGCGCCAGCAGCCAAGGTCTTAGGGGACAAAACTATGGCTACACCTTC. Protein sequence: CASSQGLRGQNYGYTF.

This clonotype has just a few counts. This chain connects TRBV27 to TRBJ2-4; TRBD2 aligns across 9 bases. Matching the DNA end better, TRBJ2-7 makes the J call doubtful. The germline gives CDR1 MNHEY, CDR2 SMNVEV (reference sequence). This CDR3 is 15 amino acids long. The CDR3 is CASSRRLAESYEQYF. The CDR3 DNA sequence: TGTGCCAGCAGTAGGAGACTAGCGGAAAGCTACGAGCAGTACTTC.

The V and J genes are TRBV19 and TRBJ2-3, with D possibly matching TRBD1 (6 bases). V lost 0 bases to trimming and J lost 5 bases, with 12 bases between them. The germline CDR1 and CDR2 sequences are LNHDA and SQIVND (reference sequence). The CDR3 runs 15 residues. This CDR3 reads CASSIDRRTEDTQYF. DNA for the CDR3: TGTGCCAGTAGTATAGATCGAAGGACAGAAGATACGCAGTATTTT.

This clonotype turned up a few times. V usage is TRBV6-1 and J usage is TRBJ2-6; D unclear. This CDR3 contains 17 residues. V was cut by 3 bases and J by 2 bases, with 14 bases left in between. Per the germline V gene, CDR1 is MNHNS and CDR2 is SASEGT. The CDR3, as DNA: TGTGCCAGCAGTGACGACAAATCGGGTACTGGGGCCAACGTCCTGACTTTC. It yields the protein CASSDDKSGTGANVLTF.

V gene TRBV2 combines with J gene TRBJ2-3, with 8 bases lining up with TRBD2. Germline V gene lookup returns CDR1 SNHLY and CDR2 FYNNEI. The length of the CDR3 is 15 residues. J lost 0 bases, V lost 6 bases, and 5 bases had no gene match. This CDR3 reads CASRSGTRSTDTQYF. The CDR3 DNA reads as TGTGCCAGCAGGTCCGGGACTAGAAGCACAGATACGCAGTATTTT. Together with reference TRBV2 and TRBJ2-3, the CDR3 gives the full variable domain: EPEVTQTPSHQVTQMGQEVILRCVPISNHLYFYWYRQILGQKVEFLVSFYNNEISEKSEIFDDQFSVERPDGSNFTLKIRSTKLEDSAMYFCASRSGTRSTDTQYFGPGTRLTVL.

This clonotype was observed a handful of times. The chain is built from TRBV20-1 and TRBJ2-7; tentative D call: TRBD1 (6 bases). V was shortened by 5 bases and J by 3 bases, with 14 bases between the two germline ends. The germline gives CDR1 DFQATT, CDR2 SNEGSKA (reference sequence). The length of the CDR3 is 13 residues. The CDR3 protein is CSAPGQSHYEQYF. The CDR3 DNA reads TGCAGTGCTCCCGGACAGAGCCACTACGAGCAGTACTTC.

CDR3 nucleotide sequence: TGCAGTGCTACTGCAGCTTACGAGCAGTACTTC. Translation gives CSATAAYEQYF. The V gene is TRBV20-1, the J gene TRBJ2-7; D gene unclear. The CDR3 extends over 11 amino acids. CDR1 is DFQATT and CDR2 is SNEGSKA in the germline V gene (reference sequence). Between the trimmed V and J ends, which lost 4 bases and 4 bases, there was a span of 8 bases.

The V call is TRBV12-3 or TRBV12-4, the J call TRBJ2-1, with D maybe TRBD2 (5 bases). This CDR3 region has 13 residues. Trimming removed 7 bases at V and 0 bases at J, with 7 bases between. DNA for the CDR3: TGTGCCAGCAAGCGGAGCTCCTACAATGAGCAGTTCTTC. Translated: CASKRSSYNEQFF.

This chain links TRBV6-5 with TRBJ2-7; TRBD1 aligns across 7 bases. The end of the DNA fits TRBJ2-5 better, so the J call may be wrong. Per the germline V gene, CDR1 is MNHEY and CDR2 is SVGAGI. The CDR3 has 14 amino acids. The CDR3 protein is CATGDSVNEETQYF. The CDR3 region has the DNA TGTGCCACCGGGGACAGTGTAAATGAAGAGACCCAGTACTTC.

The CDR3 region is CASTINRGSGANVLTF. The CDR3 nucleotides read TGTGCCAGCACCATTAACAGGGGGTCTGGGGCCAACGTCCTGACTTTC. The V call is TRBV27, the J call TRBJ2-6, with 8 bases aligning to TRBD1. This CDR3 is built from 16 residues. Germline V lookup: CDR1 MNHEY, CDR2 SMNVEV (reference sequence). V lost 7 bases, J lost 1 base, and 6 bases stayed unmatched.

CDR3 sequence reads: CTGIDPDRGPGANVLTF. The CDR3 DNA reads as TGTACCGGCATCGATCCGGACAGGGGCCCTGGGGCCAACGTCCTGACTTTC. This chain links TRBV6-2 or TRBV6-3 with TRBJ2-6; the match to TRBD1 covers 9 bases. Germline CDR1 and CDR2: MNHEY and SVGEGT. CDR3 length: 17 residues.

The V and J genes are TRBV29-1 and TRBJ1-1; the match to TRBD1 covers 7 bases. CDR1 is SQVTM, CDR2 ANQGSEA, per germline. The CDR3 contains 12 residues. With 4 bases clipped from V and 5 bases from J, the junction kept 4 bases outside the gene matches. The CDR3 coding sequence is TGCAGCGTTGTTACAGGGGTAACTGAAGCTTTCTTT. Protein: CSVVTGVTEAFF.

This clonotype was counted once. V and J are TRBV30 and TRBJ2-3; a possible D gene is TRBD2 (5 bases). CDR3 size: 13 residues. Deletions cut 5 bases from V and 2 bases from J, with 11 bases between. CDR1 and CDR2 (germline): GTSNPN, SVGIG (reference sequence). This CDR3 reads CAWGGGFTDTQYF. CDR3 coding DNA: TGTGCCTGGGGAGGCGGGTTCACAGATACGCAGTATTTT.

The chain links TRBV7-2 to TRBJ2-1, with TRBD2 matching over 10 bases. The trim removed 7 bases at V and 4 bases at J, leaving 10 bases unmatched. Germline V lookup: CDR1 SGHTA, CDR2 FQGNSA. The CDR3 sequence is 16 residues long. This CDR3 is CASTVATSGAYNEQFF. The CDR3 bases are TGTGCCAGCACTGTAGCCACTAGCGGGGCATACAATGAGCAGTTCTTC.